Below are 13 T cell receptor beta chains sequenced from a single sample in a study of cytomegalovirus exposure and HLA in healthy donors. PCR involved 60 Vbeta and 13 Jbeta primers. The method was immunoSEQ multiplex PCR; TCRdb's version includes in-frame clones alone and lacks a portion of them. The repertoire holds about 150,000 clones, with roughly 80% as singletons. Sequencing input: PBMCs. The receptors come from a woman in her thirties or forties in good health and CMV-seropositive.

The CDR3 DNA is TGTGCCAGCACTTTGGACCCCGGGACAGAGCAGTTCTTC. Amino acid sequence: CASTLDPGTEQFF. The chain joins TRBV28 to TRBJ2-1; TRBD1 is a possible D gene (6 bases). Germline V gene lookup returns CDR1 MDHEN and CDR2 SYDVKM. The CDR3 totals 13 residues. The V gene lost 7 bases and the J gene lost 10 bases, with 17 bases spanning the gap.

The chain uses TRBV19 and TRBJ1-6; tentatively, D is TRBD1 (5 bases). Germline assignment: CDR1 LNHDA and CDR2 SQIVND (reference sequence). This CDR3 has 21 residues. V gave up 4 bases and J gave up 0 bases, with 25 bases separating them. The CDR3 here is CASSTPPRGSNLNSYNSPLHF. The CDR3 DNA follows: TGTGCCAGTAGTACCCCTCCCCGGGGGTCGAACTTGAACTCCTATAATTCACCCCTCCACTTT.

The chain recombines TRBV5-6 with TRBJ2-3; D perhaps matches TRBD2 (5 bases). V was pared by 3 bases and J by 1 base, with 18 bases between. CDR1 SGHDT and CDR2 YYEEEE come from the germline V gene. This CDR3 has 17 amino acids. The CDR3 DNA reads as TGTGCCAGCAGCTCAAGGTGGGATGACGGGGGCACAGATACGCAGTATTTT. Protein product: CASSSRWDDGGTDTQYF.

The chain has TRBV27 and TRBJ1-1, with TRBD1 as a possible D gene (5 bases). V lost 9 bases and J lost 2, with 13 bases in between. The germline V gene has CDR1 MNHEY and CDR2 SMNVEV (reference sequence). The length of the CDR3 is 13 residues. CDR3 region: CASWGLLNTEAFF. The CDR3 region has the DNA TGTGCCAGTTGGGGCCTACTAAACACTGAAGCTTTCTTT.

The J gene is TRBJ2-2, the V gene TRBV2, with 8 bases that match TRBD1. The CDR3 totals 15 residues. The trim removed 6 bases at V and 3 bases at J, leaving 6 bases unmatched. Germline V gene data show CDR1 as SNHLY and CDR2 as FYNNEI. CDR3 nucleotides: TGTGCCAGCAGGAGACAGGGGACGGACACCGGGGAGCTGTTTTTT. Protein product: CASRRQGTDTGELFF.

The table lists this clone with a few counts. The CDR3 here is CASSPLAGTDTQYF. Written as DNA, the CDR3 is TGTGCCAGCAGCCCACTAGCGGGGACAGATACGCAGTATTTT. This chain uses TRBV9 with TRBJ2-3; 10 bases agree with TRBD2. The CDR3 runs 14 residues. J lost 3 bases, V lost 4 bases, and 2 bases had no gene match. Germline lookup yields CDR1 SGDLS and CDR2 YYNGEE.

This clone was recorded only once. This sequence joins TRBV30 and TRBJ1-6, with D possibly being TRBD1 (6 bases). The CDR3 is made up of 15 amino acids. The V end was cut by 3 bases, the J end by 10 bases, with 19 bases between. The germline V gene has CDR1 GTSNPN and CDR2 SVGIG (reference sequence). The CDR3 protein is CAWSLKTGRGSPLHF. The CDR3, as DNA: TGTGCCTGGAGCTTAAAGACAGGACGGGGATCACCCCTCCACTTT.

V usage is TRBV4-1 and J usage is TRBJ2-1, with 7 bases aligning to TRBD2. After removal of 8 bases from V and 5 bases from J, the junction contained 12 bases not matched to a gene. Germline CDR1 reads MGHRA; CDR2 reads YSYEKL. The CDR3 is 15 amino acids. The DNA for the CDR3 is TGCGCCAGCGATGAAAGAGAGCGGGGCAACAATGAGCAGTTCTTC. This encodes CASDERERGNNEQFF.

V usage is TRBV28 and J usage is TRBJ2-3; 9 bases agree with TRBD2. The CDR3 covers 15 residues. J gave up 1 base and V 8 bases, and 7 bases lay outside the gene matches. Per the germline V gene, CDR1 is MDHEN and CDR2 is SYDVKM. CDR3 sequence reads: CASPPRGRGTDTQYF. CDR3 sequence (DNA): TGTGCCAGCCCTCCCCGCGGGAGGGGCACAGATACGCAGTATTTT.

This clone was detected a few times. The chain combines TRBV2 with TRBJ1-1; TRBD1 matches at 9 bases. V trimming: 11 bases; J trimming: 4 bases; junction bases outside the gene matches: 5. Germline values: CDR1 SNHLY, CDR2 FYNNEI. The length of the CDR3 is 12 residues. Written as DNA, the CDR3 is TGTGCCGGCGGGACAGGGACCACTGAAGCTTTCTTT. It is translated as CAGGTGTTEAFF.

The chain uses TRBV19 and TRBJ1-3; D is unclear. This CDR3 has 13 amino acids. Germline values: CDR1 LNHDA, CDR2 SQIVND (reference sequence). The ends were cut back, 10 bases at V and 0 bases at J, with 10 bases in the middle. CDR3 coding DNA: TGTGCCACCAAGAAAGCCTCTGGAAACACCATATATTTT. It translates to CATKKASGNTIYF.

The chain carries TRBV9 and TRBJ2-1, with 7 bases lining up with TRBD1. The CDR3 sequence is 17 residues long. The germline gives CDR1 SGDLS, CDR2 YYNGEE. The junction had 10 bases not matched to a gene; V was cut back by 4 bases and J by 0 bases. In DNA, the CDR3 is TGTGCCAGCAGCCGACGACAGGGAGATGGCTCCTACAATGAGCAGTTCTTC. Residues: CASSRRQGDGSYNEQFF.

The V and J genes are TRBV28 and TRBJ1-6; 7 bases map to TRBD1. The CDR3 consists of 15 residues. Germline V CDR1 and CDR2: MDHEN, SYDVKM. The trim removed 5 bases at V and 7 bases at J, leaving 8 bases unmatched. CDR3 region: CASSPADRSNSPLHF. The CDR3 DNA reads as TGTGCCAGCAGTCCGGCGGACAGGTCCAATTCACCCCTCCACTTT.